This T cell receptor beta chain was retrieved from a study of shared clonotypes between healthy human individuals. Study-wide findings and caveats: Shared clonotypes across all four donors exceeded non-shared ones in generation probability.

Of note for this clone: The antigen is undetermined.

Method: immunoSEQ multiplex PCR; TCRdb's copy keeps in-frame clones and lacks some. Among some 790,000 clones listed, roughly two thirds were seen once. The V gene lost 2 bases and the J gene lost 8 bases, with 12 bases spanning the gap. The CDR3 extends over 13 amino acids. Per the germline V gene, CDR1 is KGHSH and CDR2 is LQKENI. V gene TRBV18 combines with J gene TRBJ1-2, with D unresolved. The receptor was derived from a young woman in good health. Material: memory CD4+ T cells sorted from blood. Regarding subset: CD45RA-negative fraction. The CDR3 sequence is CASSPEERVGYTF. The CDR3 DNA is TGTGCCAGCTCACCAGAGGAGAGGGTCGGCTACACCTTC.